This T cell receptor (beta chain) was documented in a study of CD8 T cells in ankylosing spondylitis. Findings and limits, study-wide: There were earlier reports of some motif variants in reactive arthritis synovial fluid and blood. It appeared that ankylosing spondylitis blood was characterized by a TCR beta motif of seven or eight highly homologous variants. The authors reported significant enrichment of disease-linked clones in matched ankylosing spondylitis synovial fluid.

The table lists this clonotype with many counts. What it recognizes is unknown. Libraries for TCR beta were made by quantitative 5'-RACE with molecular barcodes. Using its own MiXCR run on the 5' RACE reads, TCRdb lists one record per CDR3 protein. The table shows more than 250,000 distinct CDR3 sequences, with more than 9% occurring only once. This sequence originates from a female donor with ankylosing spondylitis or in good health (not recorded which). Sequenced input: blood, either unsorted or a sorted T cell fraction (not recorded which).

The CDR3 coding sequence is TGTGCCAGCAGCAAAAGGATAGATACGCAGTATTTT. It is translated as CASSKRIDTQYF. The V call is TRBV7-2, the J call TRBJ2-3; D call uncertain. From germline, CDR1 is SGHTA and CDR2 FQGNSA. The CDR3 has 12 amino acids. V lost 5 bases, J lost 5 bases, and 8 bases lay in between.